This TCR beta chain originates from a study of OX40 agonist ivuxolimab in advanced cancers. About the research overall: Ivuxolimab, which is an agonistic anti-OX40 (CD134) antibody, was administered to the patients. Findings of the study overall: The investigators did not determine what antigen specificity the expanded peripheral T cells had. At 0.1 to 3.0 mg/kg and by week 6, CD4+ and CD8+ T cells in the blood had expanded clonally.

At cycle 4 day 1, cycle 7 day 1, and baseline, blood was sampled. The method was immunoSEQ multiplex PCR; TCRdb's version includes in-frame clones alone and lacks a portion of them. The table includes 14,000 or so clones, roughly 71% detected once. Regarding this clone: Its specificity is unknown.

Germline assignment: CDR1 LNHDA and CDR2 SQIVND (reference sequence). The CDR3 consists of 12 residues. With V trimmed by 5 bases and J by 7 bases, 1 base remained unmatched. The sample here was CD4+ or CD8+ T cells sorted from blood, taken in a trial of the OX40 agonist ivuxolimab. The TCR was taken from an adult with an advanced solid tumor such as melanoma, head and neck, liver or kidney cancer. J is TRBJ2-1 and V is TRBV19; 8 bases fit TRBD2. The CDR3 is CASSLAGNEQFF. Written as DNA, the CDR3 is TGTGCCAGTAGTTTAGCGGGAAATGAGCAGTTCTTC.